Below, 7 T cell receptor beta chains from the same sample are listed, as sequenced in a study of OX40 agonist ivuxolimab in advanced cancers. Assay: immunoSEQ multiplex PCR; the TCRdb copy retains only in-frame clones and omits some. This repertoire shows tens of thousands of clones, roughly nine tenths found once; its top ten account for roughly 6.5%. Sequencing was performed on CD4+ or CD8+ T cells sorted from blood, taken in a trial of the OX40 agonist ivuxolimab. Source of these receptors: an adult with an advanced solid tumor such as melanoma, head and neck, liver or kidney cancer.

This clone is a singleton in its sample. The V and J genes are TRBV29-1 and TRBJ1-3; D may be TRBD1 (6 bases). Germline values: CDR1 SQVTM, CDR2 ANQGSEA. CDR3 length equals 13 residues. V was clipped by 2 bases and J by 3 bases, with 8 bases between them. The CDR3 DNA is TGCAGCGTTGAACAGGGGAGTGGAAACACCATATATTTT. It yields the protein CSVEQGSGNTIYF.

This chain joins TRBV5-4 and TRBJ2-7; TRBD2 aligns across 7 bases. The CDR3 runs to 14 residues. V shed 2 bases, J shed 0 bases, and the junction held 2 bases outside the gene matches. CDR1 and CDR2 from the germline V gene are SGHNT and YYREEE (reference sequence). This CDR3 is CASSFRTSSYEQYF. DNA for the CDR3: TGTGCCAGCAGCTTCAGGACTAGCTCCTACGAGCAGTACTTC.

The rearrangement links TRBV4-1 to TRBJ2-7; TRBD1 is a possible D gene (5 bases). Trimming removed 1 base from V and 3 bases from J, with 10 bases in between. CDR3 size: 14 residues. Looked up from germline, CDR1 is MGHRA and CDR2 is YSYEKL. The CDR3 bases are TGCGCCAGCAGCCAAGTCGGCAGGGACTACGAGCAGTACTTC. Its translation: CASSQVGRDYEQYF.

The chain links TRBV7-8 to TRBJ2-5; 9 nucleotides match TRBD2. CDR3 length: 21 residues. V lost 4 bases, J lost 0 bases, and 21 bases stayed unmatched. Germline V gene data show CDR1 as SGHVS and CDR2 as FQNEAQ. The CDR3 protein is CASSSPQREVGPQAYQETQYF. The CDR3 DNA is TGTGCCAGCAGCTCCCCTCAGCGGGAGGTAGGGCCCCAGGCGTACCAAGAGACCCAGTACTTC. The whole variable domain, remainder taken from reference TRBV7-8 and TRBJ2-5, is GAGVSQSPRYKVAKRGQDVALRCDPISGHVSLFWYQQALGQGPEFLTYFQNEAQLDKSGLPSDRFFAERPEGSVSTLKIQRTQQEDSAVYLCASSSPQREVGPQAYQETQYFGPGTRLLVL.

This sequence joins TRBV7-3 and TRBJ1-2, with 10 bases aligning to TRBD1. Losses at the gene ends were 4 bases for V and 2 bases for J; bases not matched to a gene: 4. The CDR3 has 15 amino acids. Germline V CDR1 and CDR2: SGHTA, FQGTGA. The CDR3: CASSSGQGLNYGYTF. As DNA, the CDR3 is TGTGCCAGCAGCTCGGGACAGGGGCTGAACTATGGCTACACCTTC. Looking up the rest from reference TRBV7-3 and TRBJ1-2 gives the full variable domain: GAGVSQTPSNKVTEKGKYVELRCDPISGHTALYWYRQSLGQGPEFLIYFQGTGAADDSGLPNDRFFAVRPEGSVSTLKIQRTERGDSAVYLCASSSGQGLNYGYTFGSGTRLTVV.

The V and J genes are TRBV7-3 and TRBJ2-1; D could derive from TRBD1 or TRBD2 (5 bases each). V lost 3 bases, J lost 4 bases, and 10 bases lay in between. The germline V gene has CDR1 SGHTA and CDR2 FQGTGA. The CDR3 is made up of 14 amino acids. CDR3 nucleotides: TGTGCCAGCAGCTTTGAGGGGCCATACAATGAGCAGTTCTTC. Its protein product is CASSFEGPYNEQFF.

The chain combines TRBV7-2 with TRBJ2-7; perhaps TRBD2 as D (5 bases). The CDR3 length is 14 residues. Germline CDR1 SGHTA, CDR2 FQGNSA. V lost 3 bases to trimming and J lost 3 bases, with 12 bases between them. The CDR3 is CASSFTPDYYEQYF. The CDR3, as DNA: TGTGCCAGCAGCTTCACGCCAGACTACTACGAGCAGTACTTC.